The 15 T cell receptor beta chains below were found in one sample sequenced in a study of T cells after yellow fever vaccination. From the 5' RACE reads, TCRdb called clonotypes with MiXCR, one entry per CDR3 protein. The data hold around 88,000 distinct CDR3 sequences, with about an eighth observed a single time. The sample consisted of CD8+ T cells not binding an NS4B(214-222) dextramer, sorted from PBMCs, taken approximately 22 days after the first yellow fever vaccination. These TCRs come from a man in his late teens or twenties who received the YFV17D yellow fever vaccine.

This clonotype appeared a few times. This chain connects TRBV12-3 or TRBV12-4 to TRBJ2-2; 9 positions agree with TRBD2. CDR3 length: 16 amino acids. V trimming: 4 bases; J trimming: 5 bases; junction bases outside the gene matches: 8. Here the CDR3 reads CASSSAAGGRTGELFF. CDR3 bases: TGTGCCAGCAGTTCCGCAGCGGGGGGTCGGACCGGGGAGCTGTTTTTT.

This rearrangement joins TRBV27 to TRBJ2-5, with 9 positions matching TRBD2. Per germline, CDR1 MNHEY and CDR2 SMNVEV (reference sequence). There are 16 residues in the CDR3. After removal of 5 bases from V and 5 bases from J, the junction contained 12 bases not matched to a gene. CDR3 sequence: CASSPRSGGPRETQYF. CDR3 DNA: TGTGCCAGCAGTCCTCGTAGCGGGGGCCCAAGGGAGACCCAGTACTTC.

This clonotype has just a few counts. This CDR3 reads CASSHEYQGHEKLFF. The CDR3 DNA reads TGTGCCAGCAGCCATGAATACCAAGGCCATGAAAAACTGTTTTTT. The chain uses TRBV14 and TRBJ1-4, with unresolved D. Germline values: CDR1 SGHDN, CDR2 FVKESK. V shed 3 bases and J shed 6 bases, with 14 bases lying between them. The CDR3 consists of 15 residues. The entire variable domain, with the rest obtained from reference TRBV14 and TRBJ1-4, is as follows: EAGVTQFPSHSVIEKGQTVTLRCDPISGHDNLYWYRRVMGKEIKFLLHFVKESKQDESGMPNNRFLAERTGGTYSTLKVQPAELEDSGVYFCASSHEYQGHEKLFFGSGTQLSVL.

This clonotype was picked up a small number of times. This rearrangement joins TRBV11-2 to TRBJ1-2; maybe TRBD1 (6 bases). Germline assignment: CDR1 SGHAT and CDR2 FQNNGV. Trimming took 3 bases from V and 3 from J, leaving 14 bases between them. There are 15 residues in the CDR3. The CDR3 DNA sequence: TGTGCCAGCAGCTTGGGGGGGCTCACCTACTATGGCTACACCTTC. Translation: CASSLGGLTYYGYTF.

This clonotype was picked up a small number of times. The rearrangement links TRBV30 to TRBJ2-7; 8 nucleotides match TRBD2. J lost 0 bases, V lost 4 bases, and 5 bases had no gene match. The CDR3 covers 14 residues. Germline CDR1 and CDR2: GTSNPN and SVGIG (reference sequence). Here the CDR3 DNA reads TGTGCCTGGACGGAGCGGGGGATCTCCTACGAGCAGTACTTC. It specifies CAWTERGISYEQYF.

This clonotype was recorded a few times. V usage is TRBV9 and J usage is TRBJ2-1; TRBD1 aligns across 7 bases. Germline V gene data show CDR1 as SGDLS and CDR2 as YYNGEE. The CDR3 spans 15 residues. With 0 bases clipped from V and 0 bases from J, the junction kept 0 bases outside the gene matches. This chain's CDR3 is CASSVAGGSYNEQFF. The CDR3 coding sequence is TGTGCCAGCAGCGTAGCAGGGGGCTCCTACAATGAGCAGTTCTTC. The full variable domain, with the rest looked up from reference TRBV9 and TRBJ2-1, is DSGVTQTPKHLITATGQRVTLRCSPRSGDLSVYWYQQSLDQGLQFLIQYYNGEERAKGNILERFSAQQFPDLHSELNLSSLELGDSALYFCASSVAGGSYNEQFFGPGTRLTVL.

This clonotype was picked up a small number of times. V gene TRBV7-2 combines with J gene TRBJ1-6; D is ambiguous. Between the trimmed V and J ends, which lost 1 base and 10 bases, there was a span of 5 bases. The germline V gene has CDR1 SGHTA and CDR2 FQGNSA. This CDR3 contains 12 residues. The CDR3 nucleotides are TGTGCCAGCAGCTTAGGGGAATCACCCCTCCACTTT. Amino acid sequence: CASSLGESPLHF.

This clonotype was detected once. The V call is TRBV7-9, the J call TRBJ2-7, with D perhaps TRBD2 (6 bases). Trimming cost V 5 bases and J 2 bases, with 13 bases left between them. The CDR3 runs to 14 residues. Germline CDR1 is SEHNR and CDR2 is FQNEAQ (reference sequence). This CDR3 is CASSPRRGTYEQYF. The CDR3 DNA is TGTGCCAGCAGCCCCAGGCGGGGTACCTACGAGCAGTACTTC.

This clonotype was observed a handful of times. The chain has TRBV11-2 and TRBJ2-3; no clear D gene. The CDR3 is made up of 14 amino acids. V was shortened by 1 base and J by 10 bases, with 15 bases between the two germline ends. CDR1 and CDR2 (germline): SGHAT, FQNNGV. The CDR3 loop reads CASSLGPYISAQYF. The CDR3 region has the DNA TGTGCCAGCAGCTTAGGCCCATATATTTCCGCGCAGTATTTT. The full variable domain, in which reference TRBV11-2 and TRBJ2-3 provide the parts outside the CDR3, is EAGVAQSPRYKIIEKRQSVAFWCNPISGHATLYWYQQILGQGPKLLIQFQNNGVVDDSQLPKDRFSAERLKGVDSTLKIQPAKLEDSAVYLCASSLGPYISAQYFGPGTRLTVL.

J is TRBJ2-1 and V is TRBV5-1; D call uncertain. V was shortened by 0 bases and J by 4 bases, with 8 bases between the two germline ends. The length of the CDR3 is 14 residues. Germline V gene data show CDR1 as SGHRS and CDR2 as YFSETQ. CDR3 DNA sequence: TGCGCCAGCAGCTTGGAAGGACGGTACAATGAGCAGTTCTTC. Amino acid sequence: CASSLEGRYNEQFF.

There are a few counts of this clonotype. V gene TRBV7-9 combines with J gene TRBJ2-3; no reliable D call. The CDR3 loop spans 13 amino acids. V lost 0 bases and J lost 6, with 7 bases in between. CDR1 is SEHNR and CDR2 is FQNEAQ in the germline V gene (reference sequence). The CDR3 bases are TGTGCCAGCAGCTTAGCTCGGCCGGATACGCAGTATTTT. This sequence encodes CASSLARPDTQYF.

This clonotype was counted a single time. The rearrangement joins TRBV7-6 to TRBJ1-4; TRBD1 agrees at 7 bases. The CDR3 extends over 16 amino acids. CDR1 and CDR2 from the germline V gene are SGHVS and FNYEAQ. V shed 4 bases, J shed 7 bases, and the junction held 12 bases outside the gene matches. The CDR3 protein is CASSSSPGQFGEKLFF. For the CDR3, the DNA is TGTGCCAGCAGCTCATCCCCGGGACAGTTCGGTGAAAAACTGTTTTTT.

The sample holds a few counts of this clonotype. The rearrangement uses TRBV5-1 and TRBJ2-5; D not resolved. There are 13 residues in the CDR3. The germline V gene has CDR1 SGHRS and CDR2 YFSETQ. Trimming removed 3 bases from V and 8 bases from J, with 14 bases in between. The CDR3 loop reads CASSSSNTITQYF. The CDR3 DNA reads TGCGCCAGCAGCTCCTCAAACACAATAACCCAGTACTTC.

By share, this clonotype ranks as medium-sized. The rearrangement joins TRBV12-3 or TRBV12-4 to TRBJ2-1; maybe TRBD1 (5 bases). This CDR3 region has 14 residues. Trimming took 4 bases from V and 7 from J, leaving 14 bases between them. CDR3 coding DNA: TGTGCCAGCAGTTCAGGGAAGGGTCGGAATGAGCAGTTCTTC. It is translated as CASSSGKGRNEQFF.

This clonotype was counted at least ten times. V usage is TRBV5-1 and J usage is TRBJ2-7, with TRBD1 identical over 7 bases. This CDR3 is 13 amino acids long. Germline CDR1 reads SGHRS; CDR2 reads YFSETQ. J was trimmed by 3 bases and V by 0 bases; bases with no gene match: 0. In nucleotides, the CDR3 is TGCGCCAGCAGCTTGGGGACAGGCTACGAGCAGTACTTC. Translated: CASSLGTGYEQYF.